A selection of T cell receptor beta chains follows, all from one sample in a study of T cells in Graves' hyperthyroidism and ophthalmopathy. MiXCR, run by TCRdb on the multiplex PCR reads, gives a single entry per CDR3 protein. The sample includes approximately 640,000 distinct CDR3 sequences, roughly 17% of them seen just once. The sequenced sample was blood. Source of these receptors: a woman aged 30 to 39 with Graves' hyperthyroidism. Both conserved end residues are part of each CDR3. The D gene is left open where the match is weak. A row's size may be missing; if present it is once, few, many or a size class.

J gene: TRBJ2-3
D gene: -
V gene: TRBV30
clone size: many
CDR3 protein: CAWSVIGATDTQYF
CDR3 DNA: TGTGCCTGGAGTGTAATTGGGGCCACAGATACGCAGTATTTT

J gene: TRBJ1-4
D gene: TRBD1
V gene: TRBV3-1
clone size: many
CDR3 protein: CASNTRTGGEKLFF
CDR3 DNA: TGTGCCAGCAACACGAGGACAGGGGGTGAAAAACTGTTTTTT

J gene: TRBJ2-3
D gene: TRBD2
V gene: TRBV30
clone size: many
CDR3 protein: CAWSGPGGFSTDTQYF
CDR3 DNA: TGTGCCTGGAGTGGGCCCGGGGGGTTTAGCACAGATACGCAGTATTTT

J gene: TRBJ2-2
D gene: TRBD2
V gene: TRBV3-1
clone size: -
CDR3 protein: CASSQGLAGGPAAGELFF
CDR3 DNA: TGTGCCAGCAGCCAAGGACTAGCGGGAGGGCCGGCCGCCGGGGAGCTGTTTTTT

J gene: TRBJ1-5
D gene: -
V gene: TRBV28
clone size: -
CDR3 protein: CASSPRQAGNQPQHF
CDR3 DNA: TGTGCCAGCAGCCCTCGACAGGCGGGCAATCAGCCCCAGCATTTT

J gene: TRBJ1-1
D gene: TRBD1
V gene: TRBV20-1
clone size: -
CDR3 protein: CSARDGAGGANTEAFF
CDR3 DNA: TGCAGTGCTAGAGATGGAGCAGGGGGGGCCAACACTGAAGCTTTCTTT

J gene: TRBJ1-5
D gene: TRBD1
V gene: TRBV20-1
clone size: few
CDR3 protein: CSAGFDRVNQPQHF
CDR3 DNA: TGCAGTGCCGGATTTGACAGGGTGAATCAGCCCCAGCATTTT

J gene: TRBJ1-6
D gene: -
V gene: TRBV6-1
clone size: -
CDR3 protein: CASRPTGLPDSPLHF
CDR3 DNA: TGTGCCAGCAGACCAACAGGGCTCCCGGATTCACCCCTCCACTTT

J gene: TRBJ1-1
D gene: -
V gene: TRBV7-2
clone size: many
CDR3 protein: CASSLGETLNTEAFF
CDR3 DNA: TGTGCCAGCAGCTTAGGGGAGACACTGAACACTGAAGCTTTCTTT

J gene: TRBJ1-4
D gene: -
V gene: TRBV11-2
clone size: few
CDR3 protein: CASSLDGRLATNEKLFF
CDR3 DNA: TGTGCCAGCAGCTTAGATGGGAGGTTAGCAACTAATGAAAAACTGTTTTTT

J gene: TRBJ2-1
D gene: TRBD1
V gene: TRBV11-3
clone size: many
CDR3 protein: CASSFGTGDEQFF
CDR3 DNA: TGTGCCAGCAGCTTTGGGACAGGGGACGAGCAGTTCTTC

J gene: TRBJ2-7
D gene: -
V gene: TRBV6-1
clone size: many
CDR3 protein: CASSEVRYEQYF
CDR3 DNA: TGTGCCAGCAGTGAAGTTCGCTACGAGCAGTACTTC

J gene: TRBJ1-5
D gene: -
V gene: TRBV28
clone size: few
CDR3 protein: CASSLFDIRNQPQHF
CDR3 DNA: TGTGCCAGCAGTTTATTCGACATCAGGAATCAGCCCCAGCATTTT

J gene: TRBJ1-5
D gene: -
V gene: TRBV28
clone size: many
CDR3 protein: CASSFLDGNQPQHF
CDR3 DNA: TGTGCCAGCAGTTTCCTCGACGGCAATCAGCCCCAGCATTTT

J gene: TRBJ2-5
D gene: -
V gene: TRBV29-1
clone size: many
CDR3 protein: CSVIPAGLQETQYF
CDR3 DNA: TGCAGCGTCATCCCGGCAGGGCTCCAAGAGACCCAGTACTTC

J gene: TRBJ1-1
D gene: TRBD1
V gene: TRBV28
clone size: many
CDR3 protein: CASSHRGRLNTEAFF
CDR3 DNA: TGTGCCAGCAGTCACAGGGGGCGGCTAAACACTGAAGCTTTCTTT

J gene: TRBJ2-5
D gene: TRBD2
V gene: TRBV20-1
clone size: many
CDR3 protein: CSASGTSGRLETQYF
CDR3 DNA: TGCAGTGCTTCCGGGACTAGCGGGAGGCTAGAGACCCAGTACTTC

J gene: TRBJ2-2
D gene: TRBD2
V gene: TRBV6-2/TRBV6-3
clone size: many
CDR3 protein: CASSYAGGSSAGELFF
CDR3 DNA: TGTGCCAGCAGTTACGCGGGAGGCAGTTCGGCCGGGGAGCTGTTTTTT

J gene: TRBJ2-6
D gene: -
V gene: TRBV24-1
clone size: -
CDR3 protein: CATSPSSPGANALTF
CDR3 DNA: TGTGCCACCAGTCCTAGCTCCCCTGGGGCCAACGCCCTGACTTTC

J gene: TRBJ1-1
D gene: TRBD1
V gene: TRBV12-3/TRBV12-4
clone size: many
CDR3 protein: CASSGLQGWRTEAFF
CDR3 DNA: TGTGCCAGCAGCGGGTTACAGGGGTGGCGCACTGAAGCTTTCTTT

J gene: TRBJ2-1
D gene: -
V gene: TRBV5-5
clone size: many
CDR3 protein: CASSLAPGHGSYNEQFF
CDR3 DNA: TGTGCCAGCAGCTTGGCACCCGGGCATGGCTCCTACAATGAGCAGTTCTTC

J gene: TRBJ1-6
D gene: -
V gene: TRBV27
clone size: many
CDR3 protein: CASSLAGFWDSPLHF
CDR3 DNA: TGTGCCAGCAGTTTAGCTGGGTTTTGGGATTCACCCCTCCACTTT

J gene: TRBJ1-1
D gene: -
V gene: TRBV7-3
clone size: few
CDR3 protein: CASSPRDGFEAFF
CDR3 DNA: TGTGCCAGCAGCCCGAGGGATGGGTTTGAAGCTTTCTTT

J gene: TRBJ1-5
D gene: -
V gene: TRBV7-8
clone size: -
CDR3 protein: CASTDGADLSIQPQHF
CDR3 DNA: TGTGCCAGCACCGATGGGGCGGACCTCTCTATCCAGCCCCAGCATTTT

J gene: TRBJ2-1
D gene: -
V gene: TRBV12-5
clone size: many
CDR3 protein: CASGLTSEQFF
CDR3 DNA: TGTGCTAGTGGTTTGACATCAGAGCAGTTCTTC

J gene: TRBJ2-3
D gene: TRBD1
V gene: TRBV5-1
clone size: many
CDR3 protein: CASSLADRGTDTQYF
CDR3 DNA: TGCGCCAGCAGCTTGGCGGACAGGGGCACAGATACGCAGTATTTT

J gene: TRBJ2-5
D gene: -
V gene: TRBV28
clone size: few
CDR3 protein: CASSPSLSGETQYF
CDR3 DNA: TGTGCCAGCAGTCCCTCCCTCTCGGGGGAGACCCAGTACTTC

J gene: TRBJ1-2
D gene: TRBD1
V gene: TRBV2
clone size: many
CDR3 protein: CASSERTGANYGYTF
CDR3 DNA: TGTGCCAGCAGTGAGAGGACAGGAGCTAACTATGGCTACACCTTC

J gene: TRBJ2-7
D gene: -
V gene: TRBV7-8
clone size: -
CDR3 protein: CASRFGTYYEQYF
CDR3 DNA: TGTGCCAGCAGATTCGGGACGTACTACGAGCAGTACTTC